The clone carrying this TCR beta chain was seen a few times. Its antigen is still unknown. The study profiled TCR beta VDJ and CDR3 using genomic DNA as template. TCRdb analysed the reads with MiXCR anew, one entry per CDR3 protein. In the table there are under 200,000 distinct CDR3 sequences, approximately 60% of which are singletons. The data belong to a study of CD8+CD57+ T cells in acquired aplastic anemia. Across the whole study: Sorted CD4+ and CD8+ cells yielded about 3.1 ug of DNA on average.

Findings and limits, study-wide: No significant difference in CD8+ Simpson's diversity was found between patients and controls.

Trimming cost V 3 bases and J 4 bases, with 9 bases left between them. The CDR3 has 13 residues. Germline V gene lookup returns CDR1 SEHNR and CDR2 FQNEAQ (reference sequence). The receptor comes from a human donor in good health. The chain recombines TRBV7-9 with TRBJ1-1, with D maybe TRBD1 (5 bases). The sequencing input was sorted CD4+, CD8+, or CD8+CD57+ T cells (not recorded which) from PBMCs. CDR3 region: CASSFPGSTEAFF. DNA of the CDR3: TGTGCCAGCAGCTTCCCAGGGTCCACTGAAGCTTTCTTT.